The present entry profiles one TCR beta chain with its context. The antigen is not known. The V end lost 3 bases, the J end lost 2 bases, and 11 bases lay between the germline ends. The CDR3 runs 16 residues. CDR1 is LNHNV and CDR2 is YYDKDF in the germline V gene (reference sequence). This entry comes from a study of cytomegalovirus exposure and HLA in healthy donors. The PCR had 60 Vbeta and 13 Jbeta primers. Produced via immunoSEQ multiplex PCR; TCRdb's table is partial and in-frame only. Here the sample spans 140,000 to 150,000 clones, 70% to 85% being singletons. Findings and caveats of the study: It was reported that the classifier diagnosed cytomegalovirus status with high specificity and sensitivity in both the original and validation cohorts. Association of a missense DCLRE1C variant with TCR beta V- and J-gene trimming was reported in a later analysis.

The clonotype was recovered from a woman aged 55-70 years in good health and CMV-seropositive. The chain has TRBV15 and TRBJ2-6, with D unresolved. Sequences were obtained from PBMCs. This CDR3 is CATSRPKQTGANVLTF. CDR3 DNA sequence: TGTGCCACCAGCAGGCCCAAGCAAACTGGGGCCAACGTCCTGACTTTC.